A single T cell receptor (beta chain) is shown here with its context. Its antigen remains unknown. The junction differs from germline at one of its ends, possibly a read error. The data stem from a study of T cells in Graves' hyperthyroidism and ophthalmopathy. Study summary: Blood from the periphery was taken at initial diagnosis, before any treatment. Study conclusions and caveats: Model predictions of ophthalmopathy came a median approximately 6 months before onset. Most thyroid clonotypes expanded above 0.001 were also detected in blood.

The CDR3 is 14 amino acids. Germline values: CDR1 DFQATT, CDR2 SNEGSKA (reference sequence). Uncontrolled infection, other autoimmune disease, pregnancy or lactation led to exclusion. The CDR3 regions of TCR beta were amplified from RNA transcripts. HTBI primers were the set used in a first-round RT-PCR of the TCR CDR3. TCRdb fed the multiplex PCR reads into MiXCR, producing one record per CDR3 protein. The sample has 550,000 to 600,000 distinct CDR3 sequences, 15% to 20% seen once. The sequence was collected from a woman between 18 and 29 years old with Graves' hyperthyroidism. This rearrangement joins TRBV20-1 to TRBJ2-3; possibly TRBD1 or TRBD2 for D (6 bases each). Sample: blood. The DNA for the CDR3 is TGCAGTGTTAGACCGGGGGCTAGCACAGATACGCAGTATTTT. Amino acid sequence: CSVRPGASTDTQYF.